This T cell receptor (beta chain) was documented in a study of cytomegalovirus exposure and HLA in healthy donors. Points from the study as a whole: One cluster of highly shared sequence variants probably arose as a sequencing artifact. TCR beta sequences reportedly predicted most subjects' HLA-A and HLA-B alleles accurately.

The PCR ran on 60 Vbeta and 13 Jbeta primers. Clones were sequenced by immunoSEQ multiplex PCR, and TCRdb holds only the in-frame ones, with some missing. The data show roughly 230,000 clones, 85% seen once. With respect to this clone: What it binds is not known.

V was clipped by 3 bases and J by 6 bases; unmatched bases: 9. Germline-derived CDR1 and CDR2 are SQVTM and ANQGSEA. The CDR3 is 15 amino acids. This sequence was found in a girl under 10 years old in good health and CMV-seronegative. Sample: PBMCs. The chain recombines TRBV29-1 with TRBJ2-3; 10 nucleotides match TRBD2. This CDR3 is CSVEKASGRTDTQYF. CDR3 DNA: TGCAGCGTTGAGAAGGCTAGCGGGAGAACCGATACGCAGTATTTT.